The 32 T cell receptor beta chains in this list originate from one sample, sequenced in a study of blood T cell dynamics during melanoma immunotherapy. This sample's time point: pre-treatment baseline. Only in-frame clones appear in the TCRdb table, and some are missing; sequencing was by immunoSEQ multiplex PCR. The sample carries over 5,500 clones, around 80% recorded once. The source material was blood, sampled from a patient treated with checkpoint blockade. The receptor set was obtained from a human donor with melanoma.

This clone has just one count. The chain couples TRBV7-9 to TRBJ1-4, with D possibly matching TRBD1 (5 bases). The germline CDR1 and CDR2 sequences are SEHNR and FQNEAQ (reference sequence). The germline V and J ends were trimmed by 5 bases and 8 bases, with 15 bases remaining between them. The CDR3 is 14 amino acids. The CDR3 region has the DNA TGTGCCAGCAGCCGATCTCCAGGGAACGAAAAACTGTTTTTT. Encoded protein: CASSRSPGNEKLFF. The complete variable domain, with remaining parts taken from reference TRBV7-9 and TRBJ1-4, reads DTGVSQNPRHKITKRGQNVTFRCDPISEHNRLYWYRQTLGQGPEFLTYFQNEAQLEKSRLLSDRFSAERPKGSFSTLEIQRTEQGDSAMYLCASSRSPGNEKLFFGSGTQLSVL.

Worth noting for this clone: At one end the junction does not follow the germline gene, possibly because of a read error. The chain has TRBV6-1 and TRBJ2-3; 8 nucleotides line up with TRBD2. Germline V gene sequence: CDR1 MNHNS, CDR2 SASEGT. This CDR3 region has 16 residues. The DNA of the CDR3 is TGTGCCAGCGGTGATCAGCGGGGGTTCATGAAAGATACGCAGTATTTT. Translated, it gives CASGDQRGFMKDTQYF.

The V call is TRBV7-9, the J call TRBJ2-5, with 7 bases matching TRBD1. Germline assignment: CDR1 SEHNR and CDR2 FQNEAQ (reference sequence). V gave up 2 bases and J gave up 0 bases; unmatched junction bases: 3. The CDR3 totals 15 residues. CDR3 protein: CASSLLGTDQETQYF. As DNA, the CDR3 is TGTGCCAGCAGCTTATTAGGGACAGACCAAGAGACCCAGTACTTC.

V usage is TRBV4-3 and J usage is TRBJ1-2; D gene ambiguous. Between the trimmed V and J ends, which lost 5 bases and 7 bases, there was a span of 11 bases. Germline V lookup: CDR1 LGHNA, CDR2 YSLEER. The CDR3 spans 12 residues. For the CDR3, the DNA is TGCGCCAGCAGCTTGTGGTGGGTTGGCTACACCTTC. Translating gives CASSLWWVGYTF.

By proportion, this clone is medium-sized. V is TRBV7-6 and J is TRBJ1-1; TRBD1 might be the D (6 bases). The germline CDR1 and CDR2 sequences are SGHVS and FNYEAQ. The CDR3 runs 14 residues. V was trimmed by 3 bases and J by 3 bases, leaving 11 bases between them. DNA for the CDR3: TGTGCCAGCAGCTTCGGGGGGCTGGACACTGAAGCTTTCTTT. This translates into CASSFGGLDTEAFF.

The DNA of the CDR3 is TGTGCCAGCAGCTTATCGCGGCTAGCGAACACCGGGGAGCTGTTTTTT. Protein: CASSLSRLANTGELFF. This chain uses TRBV7-8 with TRBJ2-2; the D is unclear. Trimming pared 2 bases from V and 0 bases from J, leaving 10 bases between. CDR3 length: 16 residues. In germline, CDR1 is SGHVS, CDR2 FQNEAQ.

The chain is built from TRBV19 and TRBJ2-1; 7 nucleotides match TRBD2. The CDR3 has 15 amino acids. Germline lookup yields CDR1 LNHDA and CDR2 SQIVND (reference sequence). V gave up 3 bases and J gave up 6 bases; unmatched junction bases: 8. CDR3 residues: CASSIEAGLTNEQFF. The CDR3 DNA follows: TGTGCCAGTAGTATCGAAGCGGGATTGACCAATGAGCAGTTCTTC.

The chain couples TRBV19 to TRBJ2-7; TRBD1 agrees at 10 bases. With V trimmed by 5 bases and J by 0 bases, 7 bases remained unmatched. Germline assignment: CDR1 LNHDA and CDR2 SQIVND (reference sequence). This CDR3 comprises 16 residues. The CDR3 reads CASSAPGQGSSYEQYF. Written as DNA, the CDR3 is TGTGCCAGTAGTGCGCCGGGACAGGGGAGCTCCTACGAGCAGTACTTC.

The count of this clone is one. The chain is built from TRBV9 and TRBJ2-7; D is ambiguous. V was pared by 4 bases and J by 2 bases, with 19 bases between. Per germline, CDR1 SGDLS and CDR2 YYNGEE. The CDR3 is made up of 16 amino acids. CDR3 amino acids: CASSPSSKSLPYEQYF. The CDR3 coding sequence is TGTGCCAGCAGCCCGTCCTCTAAGAGCCTTCCCTACGAGCAGTACTTC.

The chain combines TRBV18 with TRBJ2-3; D might be TRBD2 (5 bases). V was pared by 0 bases and J by 2 bases, with 9 bases between. Germline lookup yields CDR1 KGHSH and CDR2 LQKENI. The CDR3 runs 15 residues. The CDR3 bases are TGTGCCAGCTCACCACCGCGAGGGCACACAGATACGCAGTATTTT. This gives the protein CASSPPRGHTDTQYF.

This clone was found once. V usage is TRBV5-5 and J usage is TRBJ2-1; TRBD1 aligns across 8 bases. Germline V gene data show CDR1 as SGHKS and CDR2 as YYEKEE (reference sequence). The CDR3 has 15 amino acids. V lost 4 bases to trimming and J lost 7 bases; unmatched junction nucleotides: 10. This CDR3 reads CASSPRGQGENEQFF. The CDR3 region has the DNA TGTGCCAGCAGCCCCAGGGGGCAGGGTGAAAATGAGCAGTTCTTC.

This rearrangement joins TRBV11-3 to TRBJ2-3; 7 nucleotides align to TRBD2. Looked up from germline, CDR1 is SGHNT and CDR2 is YENEEA. The CDR3 is 15 amino acids. V dropped 3 bases and J dropped 8; count of bases not matched to a gene: 11. The CDR3 DNA reads TGTGCCAGCAGCTTGGGGGGAGGGATGGGTGCTACGCAGTATTTT. Its translation: CASSLGGGMGATQYF.

The chain combines TRBV11-2 with TRBJ1-3; D is unresolved. CDR3 length: 14 residues. Germline V gene data show CDR1 as SGHAT and CDR2 as FQNNGV. V was clipped by 5 bases and J by 3 bases, with 11 bases between them. The CDR3 DNA reads as TGTGCCAGCAGCCCCAACCAACTTGGAAACACCATATATTTT. Translation gives CASSPNQLGNTIYF. The complete variable domain, with remaining parts taken from reference TRBV11-2 and TRBJ1-3, reads EAGVAQSPRYKIIEKRQSVAFWCNPISGHATLYWYQQILGQGPKLLIQFQNNGVVDDSQLPKDRFSAERLKGVDSTLKIQPAKLEDSAVYLCASSPNQLGNTIYFGEGSWLTVV.

The V call is TRBV5-1, the J call TRBJ2-7, with TRBD2 matching over 8 bases. J gave up 2 bases and V 5 bases, and 9 bases lay outside the gene matches. The CDR3 is made up of 15 amino acids. CDR1 is SGHRS and CDR2 is YFSETQ in the germline V gene. DNA of the CDR3: TGCGCCAGCAGTCTTGAGCGGGGGCCCACCTACGAGCAGTACTTC. Its translation: CASSLERGPTYEQYF.

The chain joins TRBV21-1 to TRBJ2-3; the table's D gene call, TRBD2, was not cross checked with the DNA. TRBV21-1 is a recognized pseudogene. The CDR3 runs 22 residues. This CDR3 reads CASSKALIGVGGLAVKTDTQYF. In DNA form, the CDR3 reads TGTGCCAGCAGCAAAGCGCTAATAGGCGTAGGCGGCCTAGCGGTAAAAACAGATACGCAGTATTTT.

This chain joins TRBV6-1 and TRBJ1-2, with a possible D match to TRBD1 (6 bases). This CDR3 contains 14 residues. With 5 bases removed from V and 3 bases from J, the gap between germline ends came to 13 bases. From germline, CDR1 is MNHNS and CDR2 SASEGT. CDR3 bases: TGTGCCAGCAGTTTTAAGACAGGCGACTATGGCTACACCTTC. Protein sequence: CASSFKTGDYGYTF.

The chain employs TRBV10-2 and TRBJ2-1; TRBD2 matches 13 bases. The CDR3 length is 16 residues. Trimming removed 3 bases from V and 7 bases from J; junction bases left unmatched: 6. CDR1 is WSHSY, CDR2 SAAADI, per germline. The CDR3 coding sequence is TGCGCCAGCAGTGAATATCGGACTAGCGGGAGTAATGAGCAGTTCTTC. Protein: CASSEYRTSGSNEQFF.

The chain joins TRBV11-1 to TRBJ1-2; TRBD1 is a possible D gene (5 bases). This CDR3 spans 14 amino acids. Germline assignment: CDR1 SGHAT and CDR2 FQDESV (reference sequence). With 5 bases removed from V and 5 bases from J, the gap between germline ends came to 15 bases. The CDR3 reads CASSTRGTTYGYTF. CDR3 coding DNA: TGTGCCAGCAGCACCCGGGGCACGACGTATGGCTACACCTTC.

To note about this clone: Its ends do not fully match the called genes, so a read error is possible. DNA for the CDR3: TGTGCCAGCAGCCTAGCAAGTAACAGGAGGTCGAACACCGGGGAGCTGTTTTTT. It translates to CASSLASNRRSNTGELFF. The rearrangement joins TRBV7-9 to TRBJ2-2, with D possibly called TRBD1 or TRBD2 (5 bases each). The CDR3 extends over 18 amino acids. Germline CDR1 and CDR2: SEHNR and FQNEAQ (reference sequence).

This chain uses TRBV4-2 with TRBJ2-5; 7 positions agree with TRBD2. The germline gives CDR1 LGHNA, CDR2 YNFKEQ. CDR3 size: 19 residues. V trimming: 4 bases; J trimming: 3 bases; junction bases outside the gene matches: 20. The CDR3 spells CASSRERGRTSDLKETQYF. For the CDR3, the DNA is TGTGCCAGCAGCCGAGAGAGGGGAAGAACTAGCGATCTGAAAGAGACCCAGTACTTC.

The chain uses TRBV6-6 and TRBJ1-2; D is perhaps TRBD1 (5 bases). Germline V gives CDR1 MNHNY, CDR2 SVGAGI (reference sequence). Trimming cost V 7 bases and J 3 bases, with 9 bases left between them. This CDR3 region has 12 residues. The CDR3 DNA reads TGTGCCAGCACCCAAGGGGACTATGGCTACACCTTC. Translating gives CASTQGDYGYTF.

The chain couples TRBV11-2 to TRBJ2-1; possibly TRBD2 for D (5 bases). This CDR3 spans 14 amino acids. The germline V gene encodes CDR1 SGHAT and CDR2 FQNNGV. V lost 2 bases and J lost 7, with 12 bases in between. CDR3 nucleotide sequence: TGTGCCAGCAGCTTACGGCGGGTACGAAATGAGCAGTTCTTC. The encoded protein is CASSLRRVRNEQFF.

This chain joins TRBV5-1 and TRBJ2-5, with TRBD1 matching over 7 bases. Trimming cost V 4 bases and J 1 base; bases outside gene matches: 7. Germline CDR1 reads SGHRS; CDR2 reads YFSETQ. CDR3 size: 15 residues. The CDR3 sequence is CASSRRTGAQETQYF. The CDR3 nucleotides read TGCGCCAGCAGCCGGAGAACAGGGGCCCAAGAGACCCAGTACTTC.

This chain uses TRBV4-1 with TRBJ1-1, with TRBD1 matching 7 bases. Germline lookup yields CDR1 MGHRA and CDR2 YSYEKL. V was clipped by 1 base and J by 1 base; unmatched bases: 3. The CDR3 extends over 15 amino acids. The CDR3 here is CASSQVGGRNTEAFF. In nucleotides, the CDR3 is TGCGCCAGCAGCCAAGTAGGGGGCAGGAACACTGAAGCTTTCTTT.

This chain connects TRBV5-1 to TRBJ2-5, with 12 bases matching TRBD2. This CDR3 contains 17 residues. Germline CDR1 SGHRS, CDR2 YFSETQ. The J segment lost 4 bases and the V segment lost 0 bases, leaving 7 bases of the junction unmatched. CDR3 sequence reads: CASSLGLAGGPGETQYF. The CDR3 DNA is TGCGCCAGCAGCTTGGGGCTAGCGGGAGGGCCAGGAGAGACCCAGTACTTC.

The chain uses TRBV5-4 and TRBJ2-3; TRBD1 matches at 8 bases. J was trimmed by 2 bases and V by 0 bases; bases with no gene match: 5. The CDR3 has 16 amino acids. Germline loops: CDR1 SGHNT, CDR2 YYREEE (reference sequence). CDR3 nucleotides: TGTGCCAGCAGCTTGGCAGTGACAGGGGACACAGATACGCAGTATTTT. It yields the protein CASSLAVTGDTDTQYF.

The chain couples TRBV7-2 to TRBJ2-7; 10 nucleotides match TRBD2. The CDR3 has 15 amino acids. V was clipped by 3 bases and J by 3 bases; unmatched bases: 5. Germline values: CDR1 SGHTA, CDR2 FQGNSA. CDR3 coding DNA: TGTGCCAGCAGCTTTACTAGCGGGACGTACTACGAGCAGTACTTC. Translating gives CASSFTSGTYYEQYF.

This sequence joins TRBV7-9 and TRBJ1-2; no firm D call. This CDR3 spans 12 amino acids. Trimming shortened V by 6 bases and J by 0 bases, and 5 bases separated the two germline ends. Germline CDR1 and CDR2: SEHNR and FQNEAQ (reference sequence). The CDR3 nucleotides are TGTGCCAGCAGTGTTTCTAACTATGGCTACACCTTC. It translates to CASSVSNYGYTF.

This chain connects TRBV6-4 to TRBJ2-1; D not resolved. This CDR3 has 13 residues. V gave up 5 bases and J gave up 7 bases, with 12 bases separating them. Germline CDR1 is MRHNA and CDR2 is SNTAGT. In DNA, the CDR3 is TGTGCCAGCAGTTGGAGTCCCACTAATGAGCAGTTCTTC. Its translation: CASSWSPTNEQFF.

The chain combines TRBV21-1 with TRBJ1-2; no check of the table's D call, TRBD1, against the DNA was made. TRBV21-1 is classified as a pseudogene. The CDR3 sequence is 14 residues long. The CDR3 spells CASSNPQGNYGYTF. The CDR3 DNA is TGTGCCAGCAGCAACCCACAGGGAAACTATGGCTACACCTTC.

V gene TRBV7-9 combines with J gene TRBJ1-5; D gene ambiguous. Per the germline V gene, CDR1 is SEHNR and CDR2 is FQNEAQ (reference sequence). CDR3 size: 12 residues. The V and J ends lost 0 bases and 4 bases respectively, with 1 base between them. CDR3 bases: TGTGCCAGCAGCTTAGCAAATCAGCCCCAGCATTTT. Its protein product is CASSLANQPQHF.

In its sample, this clone was seen once. The genes are TRBV5-4 and TRBJ1-1, with a possible D match to TRBD1 (5 bases). Germline CDR1 and CDR2: SGHNT and YYREEE (reference sequence). The CDR3 spans 16 residues. The V gene lost 6 bases and the J gene lost 4 bases, with 22 bases spanning the gap. CDR3 sequence (DNA): TGTGCCAGCACCAAATTGTCCGGGACCTGGGGCACTGAAGCTTTCTTT. This translates into CASTKLSGTWGTEAFF.